These T cell receptor beta chains were read from a single sample in a study of T-cell reconstitution after alpha-beta-depleted transplantation in children. TCRdb re-derived calls from the PCR reads in MiXCR, one entry per CDR3 protein. The table lists roughly 500,000 distinct CDR3 sequences, 10% of them singletons, with approximately 2% in the top ten. The sample here was PBMCs, taken before TCRalphabeta/CD19-depleted stem cell transplant. The origin of the receptors is a child younger than 10 with inherited bone marrow failure, due to receive a stem cell transplant. Both conserved end residues are trimmed from each CDR3. Not all rows give a size; the values are once, few, many and, for expanded clones, a class.

abundance: many
v_gene: TRBV29-1
len: 9
j_gene: TRBJ1-1
CDR3aa: SVDWGTEAF

abundance: many
v_gene: TRBV9
len: 13
j_gene: TRBJ2-5
CDR3aa: ASSPRQGRGETQY

abundance: many
v_gene: TRBV7-2
len: 14
j_gene: TRBJ2-6
CDR3aa: ASSFRRFSGANVLT

abundance: many
v_gene: TRBV25-1
len: 14
j_gene: TRBJ1-2
CDR3aa: ASNPNEQGTDYGYT

abundance: many
v_gene: TRBV29-1
len: 8
j_gene: TRBJ2-1
CDR3aa: SAGRVGQF

abundance: many
v_gene: TRBV12-3/TRBV12-4
len: 12
j_gene: TRBJ2-2
CDR3aa: ASREPGATGELF

abundance: few
v_gene: TRBV5-1
len: 11
j_gene: TRBJ1-5
CDR3aa: ASSPGQGQPQH

abundance: NA
v_gene: TRBV2
len: 10
j_gene: TRBJ2-5
CDR3aa: AGTGDQETQY

abundance: NA
v_gene: TRBV7-2
len: 11
j_gene: TRBJ1-3
CDR3aa: ASSIRRGNTIY

abundance: many
v_gene: TRBV7-8
len: 13
j_gene: TRBJ2-1
CDR3aa: ASSFLGSSIYEQF